This T cell receptor (beta chain) was recorded in a study of CD8 T cells in ankylosing spondylitis. Study observations and caveats: A TCR beta motif made of eight highly homologous variants seemed typical of ankylosing spondylitis blood. Earlier literature documents some of the motif variants in reactive arthritis synovial fluid and blood. Disease-associated clonotypes exhibited CD8+ identity and were relatively infrequent in peripheral blood.

Quantitative 5'-RACE with molecular barcodes generated TCR beta libraries. In TCRdb, the 5' RACE reads were re-called with MiXCR into one record per CDR3 protein. The sample lists more than 600,000 distinct CDR3 sequences; around 20% were seen once. For this clonotype: Its antigen is undetermined.

Per germline, CDR1 MNHNS and CDR2 SASEGT. The V end was cut by 5 bases, the J end by 1 base, with 14 bases between. This CDR3 spans 15 amino acids. Sequenced: blood, either unsorted or a sorted T cell fraction (not recorded which). The receptor's source is a male donor with ankylosing spondylitis. The gene calls are TRBV6-1 and TRBJ1-1; perhaps TRBD1 as D (5 bases). The CDR3 coding sequence is TGTGCCAGCAGTCCGCTACAGGAGACGAACACTGAAGCTTTCTTT. This gives the protein CASSPLQETNTEAFF.